A single sample is the source of the 18 T cell receptor beta chains below, sequenced in a study of cytomegalovirus exposure and HLA in healthy donors. The PCR used 60 Vbeta and 13 Jbeta primers. Produced via immunoSEQ multiplex PCR; TCRdb's table is partial and in-frame only. The table shows more than 90,000 clones, with 70% to 80% occurring only once. The sample consisted of PBMCs. The receptors were gathered from a man younger than 45 in good health and CMV-seronegative.

This clone was seen only a few times. The chain links TRBV27 to TRBJ2-7; D is possibly TRBD1 (5 bases). The CDR3 is 14 amino acids. Deletions cut 3 bases from V and 1 base from J, with 10 bases between. The V gene's germline CDR1 is MNHEY and CDR2 SMNVEV (reference sequence). In DNA form, the CDR3 reads TGTGCCAGCAGTTTGACAGCCCTATCCTACGAGCAGTACTTC. Translating it yields CASSLTALSYEQYF.

On this clone itself: Germline is not matched at one junction end, which may reflect a read error. This sequence joins TRBV27 and TRBJ1-6, with TRBD1 matching over 9 bases. Per germline, CDR1 MNHEY and CDR2 SMNVEV (reference sequence). This CDR3 comprises 15 residues. The CDR3 here is CAGSSYRGLGSPLHF. The CDR3 bases are TGTGCCGGCAGTAGCTACAGGGGGCTCGGTTCACCCCTCCACTTT.

This chain uses TRBV9 with TRBJ2-3; perhaps TRBD2 as D (6 bases). The germline gives CDR1 SGDLS, CDR2 YYNGEE. V gave up 3 bases and J gave up 3 bases, with 17 bases separating them. This CDR3 comprises 16 residues. DNA of the CDR3: TGTGCCAGCAGCGAATCTAGCGCTTCTATAACAGATACGCAGTATTTT. Residues: CASSESSASITDTQYF.

The chain links TRBV25-1 to TRBJ1-2; TRBD1 matches at 10 bases. The CDR3 is 16 amino acids. Trimming at V came to 3 bases and at J to 8 bases, leaving 12 bases not matched to a gene. Germline V gene lookup returns CDR1 MGHDK and CDR2 SYGVNS. CDR3 sequence reads: CASSEPGQGIAGGYTF. CDR3 DNA: TGTGCCAGCAGTGAGCCGGGACAGGGGATAGCTGGCGGCTACACCTTC.

The chain combines TRBV28 with TRBJ2-7; 10 bases are a match to TRBD1. After removal of 6 bases from V and 2 bases from J, the junction contained 7 bases not matched to a gene. The germline V gene encodes CDR1 MDHEN and CDR2 SYDVKM. The CDR3 has 15 amino acids. The CDR3 DNA reads as TGTGCCAGCAGCTTGACAGGGGGCAAAACCTACGAGCAGTACGTC. Translation gives CASSLTGGKTYEQYV.

CDR3 region: CASRGVLNEKLFF. CDR3 bases: TGTGCCAGCAGAGGGGTCCTTAATGAAAAACTGTTTTTT. This sequence joins TRBV7-9 and TRBJ1-4, with TRBD1 as a possible D gene (5 bases). The germline gives CDR1 SEHNR, CDR2 FQNEAQ (reference sequence). The CDR3 has 13 amino acids. V lost 6 bases to trimming and J lost 4 bases, with 9 bases between them.

This chain connects TRBV28 to TRBJ2-7; TRBD1 matches 7 bases. The CDR3 loop spans 16 amino acids. The ends lost 4 bases at V and 1 base at J; junction bases unmatched: 10. Germline lookup yields CDR1 MDHEN and CDR2 SYDVKM. CDR3 protein: CASSSSSAGGSYEQYF. In nucleotides, the CDR3 is TGTGCCAGCAGTTCCTCCTCGGCAGGGGGATCCTACGAGCAGTACTTC.

The genes are TRBV27 and TRBJ2-7, with D tentatively TRBD1 (5 bases). Trimming shortened V by 6 bases and J by 2 bases, and 8 bases separated the two germline ends. The V gene's germline CDR1 is MNHEY and CDR2 SMNVEV (reference sequence). The CDR3 has 12 amino acids. The CDR3 protein is CASRQGPYEQYF. DNA for the CDR3: TGTGCCAGCAGGCAGGGTCCCTACGAGCAGTACTTC.

This clone occurred once. The sample has other DNA sequences that encode this CDR3 too. The chain recombines TRBV5-4 with TRBJ2-5; tentative D call: TRBD2 (5 bases). Germline V gene data show CDR1 as SGHNT and CDR2 as YYREEE (reference sequence). The CDR3 extends over 13 amino acids. V shed 2 bases and J shed 5 bases, with 10 bases lying between them. CDR3 DNA sequence: TGTGCCAGCAGCTTTACCGGGGAGGAGACCCAGTACTTC. This codes for CASSFTGEETQYF.

The chain carries TRBV11-2 and TRBJ1-2; D might be TRBD1 (6 bases). CDR3 size: 17 residues. The V end lost 0 bases, the J end lost 4 bases, and 18 bases lay between the germline ends. Germline CDR1 SGHAT, CDR2 FQNNGV. CDR3 DNA: TGTGCCAGCAGCTTAGACTTCAACAGGGTAGGGGTCTATGGCTACACCTTC. Translated, it gives CASSLDFNRVGVYGYTF.

The rearrangement links TRBV2 to TRBJ2-5, with 10 positions matching TRBD2. Trimming took 6 bases from V and 2 from J; bases not matched to a gene: 18. Per the germline V gene, CDR1 is SNHLY and CDR2 is FYNNEI. The CDR3 has 19 residues. Here the CDR3 DNA reads TGTGCCAGCAGCATATACACCGGGACTAGCGAGGAATCACAAGAGACCCAGTACTTC. Translation: CASSIYTGTSEESQETQYF.

This clone was detected a few times. The chain recombines TRBV5-4 with TRBJ1-1; 10 bases map to TRBD1. V lost 4 bases, J lost 1 base, and 10 bases stayed unmatched. The length of the CDR3 is 17 residues. Germline lookup yields CDR1 SGHNT and CDR2 YYREEE (reference sequence). In DNA, the CDR3 is TGTGCCAGCAGCACATACGGGACAGGGGTACAGAACACTGAAGCTTTCTTT. It is translated as CASSTYGTGVQNTEAFF. Complete variable domain (other parts from reference TRBV5-4 and TRBJ1-1): ETGVTQSPTHLIKTRGQQVTLRCSSQSGHNTVSWYQQALGQGPQFIFQYYREEENGRGNFPPRFSGLQFPNYSSELNVNALELDDSALYLCASSTYGTGVQNTEAFFGQGTRLTVV.

This rearrangement joins TRBV27 to TRBJ1-2, with D possibly matching TRBD1 (5 bases). V lost 7 bases, J lost 7 bases, and 22 bases lay in between. The germline V gene encodes CDR1 MNHEY and CDR2 SMNVEV (reference sequence). This CDR3 region has 15 residues. CDR3 DNA sequence: TGTGCCAGCAAGGCAGGGCGGTTCTCAGATGGTGGCTACACCTTC. It is translated as CASKAGRFSDGGYTF.

The chain has TRBV9 and TRBJ2-2, with D hard to call. The CDR3 totals 17 residues. V was clipped by 1 base and J by 1 base, with 14 bases between them. Germline V gene data show CDR1 as SGDLS and CDR2 as YYNGEE. This chain's CDR3 is CASSVSPFRRNTGELFF. The DNA of the CDR3 is TGTGCCAGCAGCGTAAGCCCGTTTAGGAGGAACACCGGGGAGCTGTTTTTT.

A few counts support this clone. This chain links TRBV6-5 with TRBJ1-5, with 8 nucleotides matching TRBD1. Trimming removed 5 bases from V and 2 bases from J; junction bases left unmatched: 2. Germline CDR1 is MNHEY and CDR2 is SVGAGI. This CDR3 contains 14 residues. The CDR3 DNA follows: TGTGCCAGCAGTCGGACAGGGCGCAATCAGCCCCAGCATTTT. Amino acids: CASSRTGRNQPQHF.

This clone was detected a few times. The chain has TRBV7-9 and TRBJ2-2; weak D call: TRBD2 (5 bases). Germline CDR1 reads SEHNR; CDR2 reads FQNEAQ (reference sequence). The CDR3 is made up of 14 amino acids. Trimming took 5 bases from V and 1 from J, leaving 8 bases between them. CDR3 sequence: CASSGERNTGELFF. CDR3 bases: TGTGCCAGCAGCGGGGAGCGGAACACCGGGGAGCTGTTTTTT.

This clone was observed once. This chain links TRBV11-3 with TRBJ2-1; 7 positions agree with TRBD1. Germline V gene sequence: CDR1 SGHNT, CDR2 YENEEA. J gave up 8 bases and V 0 bases, and 4 bases lay outside the gene matches. There are 14 residues in the CDR3. CDR3 nucleotide sequence: TGTGCCAGCAGCTTAGACTCTAGGGGGCATGAGCAGTTCTTC. Its translation is CASSLDSRGHEQFF.

The V gene is TRBV4-2, the J gene TRBJ2-1; 7 bases map to TRBD1. The V segment lost 0 bases and the J segment 8 bases; nucleotides outside the gene matches: 10. This CDR3 comprises 16 residues. Germline V gene data show CDR1 as LGHNA and CDR2 as YNFKEQ. This CDR3 is CASSQERTGADYEQFF. The CDR3 DNA reads as TGTGCCAGCAGCCAAGAGAGAACAGGGGCGGACTATGAGCAGTTCTTC.